This T cell receptor (beta chain) was observed in a study of cytomegalovirus exposure and HLA in healthy donors. In the PCR, 60 Vbeta and 13 Jbeta primers were used. TCRdb's copy holds only in-frame clones and misses some; the assay was immunoSEQ multiplex PCR. This sample carries about 180,000 clones, approximately 80% of them seen once, and the ten largest clones take 1.4%. The germline gives CDR1 MNHEY, CDR2 SVGAGI. Trimming took off 11 bases at V and 0 bases at J, with 14 bases between the two ends. The CDR3 length is 15 residues. The sequenced material came from PBMCs. The J gene is TRBJ2-6, the V gene TRBV6-5; D is possibly TRBD1 (6 bases). The sequence was collected from a girl between 5 and 17 years old in good health and CMV-seropositive. CDR3 sequence (DNA): TGTGCCGCCAGGGGACAAAGCTCTGGGGCCAACGTCCTGACTTTC. This translates into CAARGQSSGANVLTF.